This T cell receptor (beta chain) was recovered during a study of T cells in Graves' hyperthyroidism and ophthalmopathy (dated by TCRdb to 2018 to 2020). A note on the overall study: Peripheral blood was collected at initial diagnosis, before any treatment. TCR V-J signatures able to tell the groups apart were searched for in a discovery cohort of 90 to 100 patients, of whom 43 had Graves' ophthalmopathy and about 60 had stable Graves' hyperthyroidism. Thyroid tissue and blood T-cell repertoires from six Graves' hyperthyroidism patients were also compared in the study. After sampling, hyperthyroidism patients received methimazole starting at 30 mg daily, and ophthalmopathy patients received high-dose intravenous methylprednisolone. An independent validation cohort of 18 to 20 hyperthyroidism patients and about 15 patients who later progressed to ophthalmopathy tested prospective prediction of ophthalmopathy. For training and testing, the 100 or so patients in the discovery cohort were randomly divided in a 7:3 ratio. According to the paper, TCR Vbeta CDR3 sequencing was carried out on some 140 peripheral blood samples, which came from over 40 ophthalmopathy, around 75 hyperthyroidism and approximately 17 progressor patients.

The hyperthyroidism patients were between 18 and 65 years old and newly diagnosed, with a disease duration of less than 2 months. Exclusion was applied to patients with uncontrolled infections, other autoimmune diseases, pregnancy or lactation. Diagnoses were established on the basis of clinical symptoms, serum thyroxine and TRAb, thyroid ultrasound, and orbital computed tomography. Blood from progressor patients was drawn when they were first diagnosed with hyperthyroidism, before any ophthalmopathy symptoms appeared. PBMCs were separated from approximately 9.9 ml of fresh peripheral blood using Ficoll-Paque density gradient centrifugation. Progressor patients were initially diagnosed with Graves' hyperthyroidism and developed ophthalmopathy during follow-up. Total RNA was extracted using Trizol reagent, and RNA quality was assessed on an Agilent 2100 Bioanalyzer. The trim is 0 bases for V and 2 bases for J, with a gap of 17 bases between the germline ends. The germline V gene encodes CDR1 PRHDT and CDR2 FYEKMQ (reference sequence). Counted from cysteine to phenylalanine, this CDR3 has 17 amino acids. Left in the record is the CDR3 DNA by itself, 51 bases read in frame from the first base.

This clonotype was seen ten or more times. Its recognized antigen is unknown. No qualities accompany the bases; no much larger clone lies one base away. The TCR beta CDR3 regions were amplified from the RNA transcripts. For the first round of RT-PCR on the TCR CDR3, the HTBI primer set was used together with the Qiagen OneStep RT-PCR kit. A second multiplex PCR round built the libraries, followed by size selection and purification. Paired-end sequencing of the libraries was performed with 100 bp reads on an Illumina HiSeq2000. The authors' pipeline ran thus. SOAPnuke was used to process the raw data, removing reads that contained adapters or uncalled bases, had a mean Phred below 15, or lacked an exact match to the constant primer or identifier. COPE v1.2.5 was used to merge the high-quality paired reads, and each unique nucleotide sequence was defined as a clonotype. Clonotypes were aligned to IMGT TRBV, TRBD and TRBJ reference segments using MiTCR v1.1. Only V-J combinations with frequency above 0.0001, covering about 99% of repertoires, were analysed. The TCS score was defined as F50 (clonal expansion) divided by E x V (chaos), with BLOSUM62-based TCRdist calculated between CDR3 peptides within each V-J. Welch's t-statistics and random forest reduced roughly 540 V-J features to fewer than 15, which were used in a naive Bayes classifier (R e1071). The public reads were quality trimmed at Q25 with fastp and then assembled into clones with MiXCR by TCRdb, keeping productive beta chains. One record per CDR3 amino acid sequence lists the most common genes and DNA. In this record, the V and J calls reflect TCRdb's handling and not the investigators' own analysis. Within this sample are roughly 260,000 distinct CDR3 sequences, with roughly 15% of them counted one time only. The leading ten clones occupy about 14% of the sample.

Broad study findings and their caveats: In validation, the model predicted progression to ophthalmopathy a median of approximately 6.3 months before onset, with 65% to 71% sensitivity and about 72% specificity. Sample size was not statistically predetermined, and investigators were not blinded to group allocation. Ophthalmopathy was separated from stable hyperthyroidism by a 13 V-J signature model, with approximately 90% sensitivity and roughly 81% specificity obtained in cross-validation and 80%/75% obtained in testing. Most expanded thyroid clonotypes (frequency above 0.001) were also detected in blood, suggesting blood repertoires may reflect thyroid immune responses.

This chain is built from TRBV13 and TRBJ2-7, with an unclear D gene assignment. The sequencing sample was made of blood. This sequence was found in a woman aged 40 to 50 with Graves' hyperthyroidism that later progressed to Graves' ophthalmopathy. The base sequence is TGTGCCAGCAGCTTAGGCGATGCCTCCGGAATGGCCTACGAGCAGTACTTC. Translated, this is CASSLGDASGMAYEQYF.